Below are 10 T cell receptor beta chains sequenced from a single sample in a study of identical twins. TCRdb fed the 5' RACE reads into MiXCR, producing one record per CDR3 protein. The table shows 1.5 million to 2 million distinct CDR3 sequences, with under 35% occurring only once. Material for sequencing was cord blood. Receptors were obtained from a newborn girl in good health.

This clonotype was counted ten times or more. The J gene is TRBJ2-5, the V gene TRBV21-1; the tabulated D call, TRBD1, remains unverified against the DNA. TRBV21-1 is marked as a pseudogene. There are 13 residues in the CDR3. CDR3 protein: CASTRDREETQYF. CDR3 in DNA: TGTGCCAGTACCCGCGACAGGGAAGAGACCCAGTACTTC.

This clonotype was detected a few times. The J gene is TRBJ1-2, the V gene TRBV20-1; TRBD1 might be the D (6 bases). The CDR3 runs to 14 residues. Germline V lookup: CDR1 DFQATT, CDR2 SNEGSKA (reference sequence). V shed 0 bases and J shed 4 bases, with 12 bases lying between them. The CDR3 spells CSAREGGGGYGYTF. CDR3 nucleotide sequence: TGCAGTGCTAGAGAGGGGGGCGGGGGCTATGGCTACACCTTC.

In its sample, this clonotype was seen once. Its ends do not fully match the called genes, so a read error is possible. The chain employs TRBV27 and TRBJ2-4, with D perhaps matching TRBD1 (6 bases). Germline values: CDR1 MNHEY, CDR2 SMNVEV (reference sequence). This CDR3 has 13 amino acids. CDR3 in amino acids: CASSLRRRDIQDF. The CDR3 DNA reads as TGTGCCAGCAGTTTGAGGAGAAGGGACATTCAGGACTTC.

The CDR3 DNA reads as TGTGCCTGGAGTACTCCTCACAGGGGGACTCCCTACGAGCAGTACTTC. It yields the protein CAWSTPHRGTPYEQYF. The chain links TRBV30 to TRBJ2-5; 8 nucleotides line up with TRBD1. With the DNA end fitting TRBJ2-7 better, the J assignment may be wrong. The CDR3 loop spans 16 amino acids. Germline CDR1 GTSNPN, CDR2 SVGIG (reference sequence).

The chain has TRBV30 and TRBJ1-5, with unresolved D. The germline V gene encodes CDR1 GTSNPN and CDR2 SVGIG (reference sequence). V lost 5 bases and J lost 2, with 10 bases in between. This CDR3 spans 13 amino acids. CDR3 residues: CAWSGHRNQPQHF. The CDR3 coding sequence is TGTGCCTGGTCGGGCCACCGCAATCAGCCCCAGCATTTT.

This clonotype came up a few times. V usage is TRBV10-3 and J usage is TRBJ2-3; 7 bases map to TRBD2. The CDR3 length is 14 residues. CDR1 and CDR2 (germline): ENHRY, SYGVKD. J was trimmed by 0 bases and V by 6 bases; bases with no gene match: 3. In DNA, the CDR3 is TGTGCCATCAGCCAAGCGGGGAGCACAGATACGCAGTATTTT. It is translated as CAISQAGSTDTQYF.

This clonotype was picked up one time. The chain couples TRBV24-1 to TRBJ2-1; the match to TRBD2 covers 9 bases. CDR1 KGHDR and CDR2 SFDVKD come from the germline V gene. The CDR3 is 14 residues long. Unmatched junction bases numbered 9, after V lost 6 bases and J lost 10 bases. CDR3 coding DNA: TGTGCCACCAGTAGAGCGGGGGGCTCCTACGAGCAGTTCTTC. Translation: CATSRAGGSYEQFF.

This clonotype was seen more than once but under ten times. The chain carries TRBV4-2 and TRBJ2-5; D is perhaps TRBD1 (6 bases). The J call could be wrong; TRBJ2-7 is a better fit for the DNA end. The length of the CDR3 is 15 residues. Germline-derived CDR1 and CDR2 are LGHNA and YNFKEQ. CDR3 loop: CASSQVLHLGGEQYF. The CDR3 coding sequence is TGTGCCAGCAGCCAAGTACTCCATCTAGGGGGCGAGCAGTACTTC.

The chain carries TRBV12-3 or TRBV12-4 and TRBJ2-4; D may match TRBD1 or TRBD2 (5 bases each). The CDR3 is made up of 15 amino acids. The V gene lost 4 bases and the J gene lost 1 base, with 11 bases spanning the gap. The CDR3 DNA reads TGTGCCAGCAGTTCCAGGGAGAAGGCCAAAAACATTCAGTACTTC. It specifies CASSSREKAKNIQYF.

The chain carries TRBV20-1 and TRBJ1-2; D might be TRBD1 (6 bases). The germline CDR1 and CDR2 sequences are DFQATT and SNEGSKA (reference sequence). Deletions cut 3 bases from V and 0 bases from J, with 17 bases between. This CDR3 has 16 amino acids. CDR3 nucleotide sequence: TGCAGTGCTAGCCCGTACAGGGTCCCCACTAACTATGGCTACACCTTC. Its protein product is CSASPYRVPTNYGYTF.